Sequencing of this T cell receptor beta chain was carried out in a study of CD4 and CD8 cells across lung adenocarcinoma regions. The V and J ends lost 1 base and 7 bases respectively, with 15 bases between them. Per germline, CDR1 SGHRS and CDR2 YFSETQ. The CDR3 has 15 amino acids. This clonotype was detected many times. Localized lung adenocarcinoma, a non-small cell lung cancer, affected the donors. TCRdb called the PCR reads again in MiXCR, with one record for every CDR3 protein. This sample carries 15,000 to 20,000 distinct CDR3 sequences, around 46% of them seen once, and the ten largest clones take approximately 31%.

The rearrangement joins TRBV5-1 to TRBJ2-1; unclear D gene. The sequence derives from a male donor with lung adenocarcinoma. The CD4 and CD8 labels of this study may be unreliable. The sequencing input was CD8+ T cells from the margin of a lung tumor. Here the CDR3 reads CASSLPLSPANEQFF. Written as DNA, the CDR3 is TGCGCCAGCAGCTTGCCTCTCTCACCCGCGAATGAGCAGTTCTTC.